This is a list of T cell receptor beta chains from one sample in a study of CD8 T cells in Susac syndrome. TCRdb redid the calling of the immunoSEQ multiplex PCR reads with MiXCR, one entry per CDR3 protein. In the table there are 230,000 or so distinct CDR3 sequences, approximately 95% of which are singletons. Sequenced: CD4+ T cells from PBMCs. The receptors were sampled from a human donor with multiple sclerosis. Both conserved end residues are part of each CDR3. A D gene is named only where the DNA matches it firmly. Size tells how often a clone was seen (once, few, many) or the class of an expanded clone, and some rows leave it out.

J	size	D	V	DNA	CDR3
TRBJ2-3	NA	NA	TRBV7-2	TGTGCCAGCAGCCCATGGAGGGGGGCAGATACGCAGTATTTT	CASSPWRGADTQYF
TRBJ1-3	NA	NA	TRBV28	TGTGCCAGCAGTCCCCCCCGCCTATCTGGAAACACCATATATTTT	CASSPPRLSGNTIYF
TRBJ2-5	NA	NA	TRBV20-1	TGCAGTGCGGGGAGGTTGGAGACCCAGTACTTC	CSAGRLETQYF
TRBJ2-5	NA	TRBD2	TRBV7-3	TGTGCCAGCAGCTTAAAGCCCAGTCGGGAGGGAGAGACCCAGTACTTC	CASSLKPSREGETQYF
TRBJ2-1	NA	NA	TRBV20-1	TGCAGTGCTAGAGATGTGTCTAGCTCCTACAATGAGCAGTTCTTC	CSARDVSSSYNEQFF
TRBJ1-6	NA	NA	TRBV14	TGTGCCAGCAGCCAAGGAGAGGATGGACCCCTCCACTTT	CASSQGEDGPLHF
TRBJ2-7	NA	TRBD2	TRBV12-3/TRBV12-4	TGTGCCAGCAGTTTAAGGACTAGCGGGCCCTACGAGCAGTACTTC	CASSLRTSGPYEQYF
TRBJ1-1	NA	TRBD1	TRBV3-1	TGTGCCAGCAGCCGCCGGACAGGGAACACTGAAGCTTTCTTT	CASSRRTGNTEAFF
TRBJ2-3	NA	NA	TRBV20-1	TGCAGTGCTAGAGATGTAAATAGCGGAGATACGCAGTATTTT	CSARDVNSGDTQYF
TRBJ2-1	NA	TRBD1	TRBV5-1	TGCGCCAGCAGCTCAGGGGGCCGTGGAAATGAGCAGTTCTTC	CASSSGGRGNEQFF
TRBJ2-1	NA	TRBD2	TRBV20-1	TGCAGTGCTAAGCAGGGGCGAACTAGCGGCAGTTCGTACAATGAGCAGTTCTTC	CSAKQGRTSGSSYNEQFF
TRBJ2-1	NA	NA	TRBV9	TGTGCCAGCAGCGGAATGGATGAGCAGTTCTTC	CASSGMDEQFF
TRBJ2-7	NA	NA	TRBV5-4	TGTGCCAGCAGGGAAGGGGGGATAAACTCCTACGAGCAGTACTTC	CASREGGINSYEQYF
TRBJ2-3	NA	NA	TRBV5-1	TGCGCCAGCAGCTTGAAGGCGGGGGCGACCACAGATACGCAGTATTTT	CASSLKAGATTDTQYF
TRBJ2-1	NA	TRBD2	TRBV20-1	TGCAGTGCTAGGCACACTACTAGCGGGAGAGTGAATGAGCAGTTCTTC	CSARHTTSGRVNEQFF
TRBJ2-4	NA	NA	TRBV27	TGTGCCAGCAGTCCTAGGACCCCCCACATTCAGTACTTC	CASSPRTPHIQYF
TRBJ1-5	NA	NA	TRBV6-2/TRBV6-3	TGTGCCAGCACCTGGGGGACCGCTAATCAGCCCCAGCATTTT	CASTWGTANQPQHF
TRBJ2-1	NA	NA	TRBV2	TGTGCCAGCAGTGATGGGCAGAACAATGAGCAGTTCTTC	CASSDGQNNEQFF
TRBJ2-1	once	NA	TRBV7-9	TGTGCCAGCAGCTTAGAGGGAGCGTCCTACAATGAGCAGTTCTTC	CASSLEGASYNEQFF
TRBJ1-2	NA	NA	TRBV5-1	TGCGCCAGCAGCCCGAGGGTGGAGGCCTATGGCTACACCTTC	CASSPRVEAYGYTF